Included here is one T cell receptor beta chain sequence, with context. The germline V gene has CDR1 DFQATT and CDR2 SNEGSKA (reference sequence). CDR3 length: 12 residues. V gave up 3 bases and J gave up 8 bases; unmatched junction bases: 4. This specimen belongs to a study of identical twins. A universal primer site was added by template switching, and unique molecular identifiers were carried by the cDNA. One entry per CDR3 protein, called by TCRdb with MiXCR from the 5' RACE reads. Of approximately 410,000 distinct CDR3 sequences in the sample, roughly 18% were seen once. The sequenced sample was naive T cells sorted from blood. This sequence joins TRBV20-1 and TRBJ1-5, with 7 bases that match TRBD1. The receptor was isolated from a man in his fifties in good health. The CDR3 sequence is CSASPRGEPQHF. The CDR3 region has the DNA TGCAGTGCTAGTCCCAGGGGGGAGCCCCAGCATTTT.